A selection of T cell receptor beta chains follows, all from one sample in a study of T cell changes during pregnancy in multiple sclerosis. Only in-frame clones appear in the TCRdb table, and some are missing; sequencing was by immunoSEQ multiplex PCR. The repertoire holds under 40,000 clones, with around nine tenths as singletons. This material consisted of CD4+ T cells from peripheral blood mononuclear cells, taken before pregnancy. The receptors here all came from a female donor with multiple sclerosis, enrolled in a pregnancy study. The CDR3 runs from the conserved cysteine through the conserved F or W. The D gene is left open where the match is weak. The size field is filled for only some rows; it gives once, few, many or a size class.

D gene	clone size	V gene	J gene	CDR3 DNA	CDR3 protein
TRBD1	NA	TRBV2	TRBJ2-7	TGTGCCAGCAGGGGTATAGCACCGGGACAGGGCCGAGGCGAGCAGTACTTC	CASRGIAPGQGRGEQYF
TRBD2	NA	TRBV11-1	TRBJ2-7	TGTGCCAGCACCATGCGGGGGGGCTACTACGAGCAGTACTTC	CASTMRGGYYEQYF
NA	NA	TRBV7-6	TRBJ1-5	TGTGCCAGCAGCTTAGATACAGGGTTTAGTCAGCCCCAGCATTTT	CASSLDTGFSQPQHF
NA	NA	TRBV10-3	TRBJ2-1	TGTGCCATCCGCGGGGGCGCTCACTACAATGAGCAGTTCTTC	CAIRGGAHYNEQFF
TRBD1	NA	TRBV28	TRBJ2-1	TGTGCCAGCAGTTTATTGGGACAGAATCAGTTCTTC	CASSLLGQNQFF
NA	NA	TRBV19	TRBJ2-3	TGTGCCAGTAGTATATCGGGGGATACGCAGTATTTT	CASSISGDTQYF
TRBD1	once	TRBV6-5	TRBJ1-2	TGTGCCAGCAGCAACAGGGGGTCGGACTATGGCTACACCTTC	CASSNRGSDYGYTF
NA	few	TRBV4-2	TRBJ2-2	TGTGCCAGCAGCCAAGTAGGAGAAAACACCGGGGAGCTGTTTTTT	CASSQVGENTGELFF
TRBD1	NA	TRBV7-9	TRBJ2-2	TGTGCCAGCAGCCTCCGGACAGGGACTTACACCGGGGAGCTGTTTTTT	CASSLRTGTYTGELFF
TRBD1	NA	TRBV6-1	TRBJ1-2	TGTGCCAGCAGTGAAGGACAGGGAGTATATGGCTACACCTTC	CASSEGQGVYGYTF
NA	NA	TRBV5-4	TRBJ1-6	TGTGCCAGCAGGAGGGCAGTTAATTCACCCCTCCACTTT	CASRRAVNSPLHF